Given below is one TCR beta chain in context. Its antigen is undetermined. This sample is part of a study of T cell responses to AZD1222 COVID-19 vaccine. Study information: Second doses at about 4 or about 12 weeks were pooled. Whole-study results and caveats: Vaccine-related CD4 TCRs covered spike, predominating at 160-218 and 743-854.

The CDR3 consists of 17 residues. Germline V gene lookup returns CDR1 KGHSH and CDR2 LQKENI. V trimming: 3 bases; J trimming: 1 base; junction bases outside the gene matches: 11. Sequencing used immunoSEQ multiplex PCR; TCRdb keeps in-frame clones, though not all of them. The repertoire holds about 92,000 clones, more than 75% seen once, with about a tenth in the top ten. The starting material was peripheral blood, obtained on day 0 of AZD1222 vaccination. The V and J genes are TRBV18 and TRBJ1-2; TRBD1 agrees at 7 bases. This receptor was obtained from an adult in good health. The CDR3: CASSPRHSRQGNYGYTF. DNA for the CDR3: TGTGCCAGCTCACCCCGACATAGCCGACAGGGTAACTATGGCTACACCTTC.